One TCR beta chain is described in this entry. The record originates from a study of sequential checkpoint blockade in melanoma. Study background: Arm A got nivolumab then ipilimumab; arm B the reverse, 1:1. After both sequences, patients received maintenance nivolumab.

Treatment given: randomized to nivolumab then ipilimumab (arm A) or the reverse (arm B). Patients had received no earlier DNA-damaging chemotherapy. From thawed PBMCs, live CD3+CD8+ cells negative for CD19 and CD56 were sorted. CDR1 is SEHNR, CDR2 FQNEAQ, per germline (reference sequence). The CDR3 consists of 12 residues. Trimming shortened V by 1 base and J by 4 bases, and 5 bases separated the two germline ends. The table came from immunoSEQ multiplex PCR; TCRdb's copy has only in-frame clones and leaves some out. The data show 17,000 or so clones, under 65% seen once. V usage is TRBV7-9 and J usage is TRBJ2-7, with D unclear. Sample: CD8+ T cells sorted from blood (inferred from file names), taken from a patient given nivolumab and ipilimumab in sequence. The sequence was obtained from a human donor with melanoma. DNA for the CDR3: TGTGCCAGCAGCTTAGGTCGGTACGAGCAGTACTTC. Amino acid sequence: CASSLGRYEQYF.